What follows are 3 T cell receptor beta chains derived from one specimen sequenced in a study of Graves' ophthalmopathy and Graves' hyperthyroidism. The authors amplified TCR beta CDR3 regions, and they did so from RNA transcripts for repertoire sequencing. In the first round, RT-PCR was carried out with HTBI primers, and a multiplex PCR formed the second round. TCRdb ran MiXCR on the multiplex PCR reads and lists one entry per CDR3 protein. The sample contains about 480,000 distinct CDR3 sequences, approximately 15% of which appear only once. The sequencing input was blood. All receptors derive from a woman in her twenties or thirties with Graves' ophthalmopathy.

This clonotype was recorded many times. The CDR3: CAWSGLLTGQGQETQYF. In DNA form, the CDR3 reads TGTGCCTGGAGTGGACTCTTAACGGGACAGGGACAAGAGACCCAGTACTTC. The chain combines TRBV30 with TRBJ2-5, with 9 nucleotides matching TRBD1. The CDR3 covers 17 residues. Per germline, CDR1 GTSNPN and CDR2 SVGIG (reference sequence). With 1 base clipped from V and 2 bases from J, the junction kept 11 bases outside the gene matches.

This clonotype was observed at least ten times. The chain has TRBV7-9 and TRBJ2-5; 12 bases map to TRBD2. With 5 bases clipped from V and 4 bases from J, the junction kept 11 bases outside the gene matches. Germline-derived CDR1 and CDR2 are SEHNR and FQNEAQ (reference sequence). This CDR3 is built from 17 residues. DNA of the CDR3: TGTGCCAGCAGCCGAGCCGCTAGCGGGGGGGGGCCAGAGACCCAGTACTTC. This encodes CASSRAASGGGPETQYF.

V is TRBV11-2 and J is TRBJ2-7; tentatively, D is TRBD2 (6 bases). V lost 5 bases to trimming and J lost 2 bases, with 16 bases between them. The CDR3 has 15 amino acids. In germline, CDR1 is SGHAT, CDR2 FQNNGV. CDR3 DNA sequence: TGTGCCAGCAGCCTCGGGTCTAGCGAGGCCTACGAGCAGTACTTC. This gives the protein CASSLGSSEAYEQYF.